A selection of T cell receptor beta chains follows, all from one sample in a study of blood T cell repertoires in COVID-19. Sequencing used immunoSEQ multiplex PCR; TCRdb keeps in-frame clones, though not all of them. There are about 180,000 clones in the sample; over 80% occur only once, and 2.9% lies in the top ten. The sequencing input was peripheral blood. The receptors originated from a woman aged 55-69 years with acute or convalescent COVID-19. CDR3s include the opening cysteine and the closing phenylalanine or tryptophan. The order of the fields is CDR3 DNA, CDR3 protein, V gene, J gene, clone size, D gene. The D gene is left open where the match is weak. Not every row has a clone size; where given, it reads once, few, many or a size class.

cdr3_nt: TGTGCCAGCAGCCGACAGGGAGCTTATGGCTACACCTTC
cdr3_aa: CASSRQGAYGYTF
v_call: TRBV3-1/TRBV3-2
j_call: TRBJ1-2
clone_size: .
d_call: TRBD1

cdr3_nt: TGTGCCAGTAGTATACGACAGGGGTCCGGTGGCTACACCTTC
cdr3_aa: CASSIRQGSGGYTF
v_call: TRBV19
j_call: TRBJ1-2
clone_size: .
d_call: TRBD1

cdr3_nt: TGTGCCTGGAGCAATGCTTTCCTGACAGTGAAGGTATACGAGCAGTACTTC
cdr3_aa: CAWSNAFLTVKVYEQYF
v_call: TRBV30
j_call: TRBJ2-7
clone_size: .
d_call: .

cdr3_nt: TGCAGTGCTAGTCTGGGGGACAGGGGTAATAGCTACACCTTC
cdr3_aa: CSASLGDRGNSYTF
v_call: TRBV20-1
j_call: TRBJ1-2
clone_size: .
d_call: TRBD1

cdr3_nt: TGTGCCAGCAGCTTATATTCTAGCGGGGGACCCCTAGCCAAAAACATTCAGTACTTC
cdr3_aa: CASSLYSSGGPLAKNIQYF
v_call: TRBV7-9
j_call: TRBJ2-4
clone_size: .
d_call: TRBD2

cdr3_nt: TGTGCCAGCAGTGTTGCCGGGACTGAGATCGGGGAGCTGTTTTTT
cdr3_aa: CASSVAGTEIGELFF
v_call: TRBV14
j_call: TRBJ2-2
clone_size: .
d_call: .

cdr3_nt: TGTGCCAGCAGCCGTCGTAGAAGGACAGTTGCAACTAATGAAAAACTGTTTTTT
cdr3_aa: CASSRRRRTVATNEKLFF
v_call: TRBV7-8
j_call: TRBJ1-4
clone_size: .
d_call: .

cdr3_nt: TGTGCCTGGAGAGGACAGGGAAGCTACAATGAGCAGTTCTTC
cdr3_aa: CAWRGQGSYNEQFF
v_call: TRBV30
j_call: TRBJ2-1
clone_size: .
d_call: TRBD1

cdr3_nt: TGTGCCAGCAGCTTGTCTCCCCAGCGGGGGGGCCTGGGGGAGACCCAGTACTTC
cdr3_aa: CASSLSPQRGGLGETQYF
v_call: TRBV5-6
j_call: TRBJ2-5
clone_size: .
d_call: TRBD2

cdr3_nt: TGTGCCAGTAGTCTGCAGGGGGCTTCTAACTATGGCTACACCTTC
cdr3_aa: CASSLQGASNYGYTF
v_call: TRBV19
j_call: TRBJ1-2
clone_size: .
d_call: TRBD1

cdr3_nt: TGTGCCAGCAGCCAAGATCGGTACAGGCCCCTCCACTTT
cdr3_aa: CASSQDRYRPLHF
v_call: TRBV4-2
j_call: TRBJ1-6
clone_size: .
d_call: .

cdr3_nt: TGTGCCAGCAGCCCGCGCTCCGGGACAGGGAATAGCAATCAGCCCCAGCATTTT
cdr3_aa: CASSPRSGTGNSNQPQHF
v_call: TRBV7-8
j_call: TRBJ1-5
clone_size: few
d_call: TRBD1

cdr3_nt: TGTGCCAGCAGCCGATTCACCGGGACAGGGGGCAAGTTCTCTGGAAACACCATATATTTT
cdr3_aa: CASSRFTGTGGKFSGNTIYF
v_call: TRBV3-1/TRBV3-2
j_call: TRBJ1-3
clone_size: .
d_call: TRBD1

cdr3_nt: TGTGCCAGCAGCCAAGATCAAGGGGGCTATGGGGATACGCAGTATTTT
cdr3_aa: CASSQDQGGYGDTQYF
v_call: TRBV14
j_call: TRBJ2-3
clone_size: .
d_call: TRBD1

cdr3_nt: TGTGCCAGCAGCTTAGAGGGGACTAGCGCCATCAATGAGCAGTTCTTC
cdr3_aa: CASSLEGTSAINEQFF
v_call: TRBV11-3
j_call: TRBJ2-1
clone_size: once
d_call: TRBD2

cdr3_nt: TGTGCCAGCAGCGTTCTAGGGAACACTGAAGCTTTCTTT
cdr3_aa: CASSVLGNTEAFF
v_call: TRBV9
j_call: TRBJ1-1
clone_size: .
d_call: .

cdr3_nt: TGTGCCAGCAGCCTCACAGGAGACACTGAAGCTTTCTTT
cdr3_aa: CASSLTGDTEAFF
v_call: TRBV14
j_call: TRBJ1-1
clone_size: .
d_call: .

cdr3_nt: TGTGCCAGTACGGCCGGACAGGGGAACTATGGCTACACCTTC
cdr3_aa: CASTAGQGNYGYTF
v_call: TRBV19
j_call: TRBJ1-2
clone_size: .
d_call: TRBD1

cdr3_nt: TGCGCCAGCACCCTGGCGGGGGGAGAGACCCAGTACTTC
cdr3_aa: CASTLAGGETQYF
v_call: TRBV10-2
j_call: TRBJ2-5
clone_size: .
d_call: TRBD2

cdr3_nt: TGTGCCAGCAGCGTAGGGGGCCAAGCCAAAGAGACCCAGTACTTC
cdr3_aa: CASSVGGQAKETQYF
v_call: TRBV9
j_call: TRBJ2-5
clone_size: once
d_call: .

cdr3_nt: TGTGCCAGCAGCCTGACAGAGAACACTGAAGCTTTCTTT
cdr3_aa: CASSLTENTEAFF
v_call: TRBV12-3/TRBV12-4
j_call: TRBJ1-1
clone_size: .
d_call: .

cdr3_nt: TGTGCCAGCAGCCTAGGAGGCTCTGGAAACACCATATATTTT
cdr3_aa: CASSLGGSGNTIYF
v_call: TRBV7-6
j_call: TRBJ1-3
clone_size: .
d_call: .

cdr3_nt: TGTGCCAGCTCGACGGGGGATCGAACTGAAGCTTTCTTT
cdr3_aa: CASSTGDRTEAFF
v_call: TRBV18
j_call: TRBJ1-1
clone_size: .
d_call: .

cdr3_nt: TGTGCCAGCAGCCAGGTAGCGGGGGGGCGGGATACGCAGTATTTT
cdr3_aa: CASSQVAGGRDTQYF
v_call: TRBV3-1/TRBV3-2
j_call: TRBJ2-3
clone_size: .
d_call: TRBD2

cdr3_nt: TGTGCCAGCACCGAAGGCGGGGCAACCGGGGAGCTGTTTTTT
cdr3_aa: CASTEGGATGELFF
v_call: TRBV6-5
j_call: TRBJ2-2
clone_size: .
d_call: .

cdr3_nt: TGTGCCAGCAGTTTAACATTGGACAGGGCCACCCACGAGCAGTACTTC
cdr3_aa: CASSLTLDRATHEQYF
v_call: TRBV6-2/TRBV6-3
j_call: TRBJ2-7
clone_size: .
d_call: TRBD1

cdr3_nt: TGCGCCAGCAGCTCGACTAGCGGGGCGTACAATGAGCAGTTCTTC
cdr3_aa: CASSSTSGAYNEQFF
v_call: TRBV5-1
j_call: TRBJ2-1
clone_size: .
d_call: TRBD2

cdr3_nt: TGTGCCAGCGTCCTTAGCGGGGGGTCGGAGACCCAGTACTTC
cdr3_aa: CASVLSGGSETQYF
v_call: TRBV28
j_call: TRBJ2-5
clone_size: .
d_call: TRBD2

cdr3_nt: TGTGCCATCCGGGACTTAGCAGATACGCAGTATTTT
cdr3_aa: CAIRDLADTQYF
v_call: TRBV10-3
j_call: TRBJ2-3
clone_size: .
d_call: .

cdr3_nt: TGTGCCAGCAGTTACTCTACGGTTTTTCAGCCCCAGCATTTT
cdr3_aa: CASSYSTVFQPQHF
v_call: TRBV6-2/TRBV6-3
j_call: TRBJ1-5
clone_size: .
d_call: .

cdr3_nt: TGTGCCAGCAGTTTCTCCCTTACAGGGGGCGAGCAGTACTTC
cdr3_aa: CASSFSLTGGEQYF
v_call: TRBV7-2
j_call: TRBJ2-7
clone_size: .
d_call: TRBD1

cdr3_nt: TGTGCCAGCACCTCCTCCAGGATTAACTATGGCTACACCTTC
cdr3_aa: CASTSSRINYGYTF
v_call: TRBV28
j_call: TRBJ1-2
clone_size: .
d_call: .

cdr3_nt: TGTGCCAGCAGCTTCAGGGGTGGGGTGAACACTGAAGCTTTCTTT
cdr3_aa: CASSFRGGVNTEAFF
v_call: TRBV5-8
j_call: TRBJ1-1
clone_size: .
d_call: .

cdr3_nt: TGTGCCAGCAGCCATTCTTTAACAGGACAGGGGGCGAGGGAGCAGTACTTC
cdr3_aa: CASSHSLTGQGAREQYF
v_call: TRBV4-2
j_call: TRBJ2-7
clone_size: .
d_call: TRBD1

cdr3_nt: TGTGCCACCAGTGAACAGCGGGGGGGCTGGGATGAGCAGTTCTTC
cdr3_aa: CATSEQRGGWDEQFF
v_call: TRBV24-1
j_call: TRBJ2-1
clone_size: .
d_call: TRBD2

cdr3_nt: TGTGCCAGCAGCCTCGGGACAGCAAATCAGCCCCAGCATTTT
cdr3_aa: CASSLGTANQPQHF
v_call: TRBV9
j_call: TRBJ1-5
clone_size: .
d_call: TRBD1

cdr3_nt: TGTGCCATCAGCGCGACTAGCGGGGGGAGGCCAGATACGCAGTATTTT
cdr3_aa: CAISATSGGRPDTQYF
v_call: TRBV10-3
j_call: TRBJ2-3
clone_size: few
d_call: TRBD2

cdr3_nt: TGCAGCGGGGCTGGCGACAGCTATGGCTACACCTTC
cdr3_aa: CSGAGDSYGYTF
v_call: TRBV29-1
j_call: TRBJ1-2
clone_size: .
d_call: .

cdr3_nt: TGCGCCAGCAGCCCGCTCCTCGACAGTACGACCGGGGAGCTGTTTTTT
cdr3_aa: CASSPLLDSTTGELFF
v_call: TRBV4-3
j_call: TRBJ2-2
clone_size: few
d_call: .

cdr3_nt: TGCAGCGGCCGCAGGGAGGTGCAGACCCAGTACTTC
cdr3_aa: CSGRREVQTQYF
v_call: TRBV29-1
j_call: TRBJ2-5
clone_size: once
d_call: .

cdr3_nt: TGTGCCAGCAGCCAAGTCGGACTAGCGCCTTCTTACAATGAGCAGTTCTTC
cdr3_aa: CASSQVGLAPSYNEQFF
v_call: TRBV3-1/TRBV3-2
j_call: TRBJ2-1
clone_size: .
d_call: TRBD2

cdr3_nt: TGCAGCGTTGGATGGGACTACCGTACCTACAATGAGCAGTTCTTC
cdr3_aa: CSVGWDYRTYNEQFF
v_call: TRBV29-1
j_call: TRBJ2-1
clone_size: .
d_call: TRBD2

cdr3_nt: TGTGCCAGTAAGAAGGGGCAGGGGGATCAGCCCCAGCATTTT
cdr3_aa: CASKKGQGDQPQHF
v_call: TRBV19
j_call: TRBJ1-5
clone_size: .
d_call: TRBD1

cdr3_nt: TGTGCCAGCAGCCAAGAGGGCCGGGCAGGGGGCCGCTCACCCCTCCACTTT
cdr3_aa: CASSQEGRAGGRSPLHF
v_call: TRBV3-1/TRBV3-2
j_call: TRBJ1-6
clone_size: .
d_call: TRBD1

cdr3_nt: TGTGCCAGCAGCGAACAGGGGGTTGATTGGGGCAAAAACATTCAGTACTTC
cdr3_aa: CASSEQGVDWGKNIQYF
v_call: TRBV9
j_call: TRBJ2-4
clone_size: .
d_call: TRBD1

cdr3_nt: TGTGCCAGCACCCCCGGTAGACAGGGATACAATGAGCAGTTCTTC
cdr3_aa: CASTPGRQGYNEQFF
v_call: TRBV27
j_call: TRBJ2-1
clone_size: .
d_call: TRBD1

cdr3_nt: TGTGCCAGCAGCGTAGCGGGGGGCGGGACCAAAAACATTCAGTACTTC
cdr3_aa: CASSVAGGGTKNIQYF
v_call: TRBV9
j_call: TRBJ2-4
clone_size: .
d_call: .

cdr3_nt: TGTGCCAGTAGTATAGGGGGCAGGAACACTGAAGCTTTCTTT
cdr3_aa: CASSIGGRNTEAFF
v_call: TRBV19
j_call: TRBJ1-1
clone_size: .
d_call: .

cdr3_nt: TGTGCCAGCAGCCAAGGAAGGACAGGTAACACTGAAGCTTTCTTT
cdr3_aa: CASSQGRTGNTEAFF
v_call: TRBV3-1/TRBV3-2
j_call: TRBJ1-1
clone_size: .
d_call: TRBD1

cdr3_nt: TGTGCCAGTGTACCTTCCGGGGTAAACACCGGGGAGCTGTTTTTT
cdr3_aa: CASVPSGVNTGELFF
v_call: TRBV19
j_call: TRBJ2-2
clone_size: .
d_call: .

cdr3_nt: TGTGCCAGCAGCTTCAACCAGGGGGATCAGCCCCAGCATTTT
cdr3_aa: CASSFNQGDQPQHF
v_call: TRBV7-8
j_call: TRBJ1-5
clone_size: .
d_call: TRBD1

cdr3_nt: TGTGCTAGTGGCCCCGGACAGTTCTATGGTTCGAACACCGGGGAGCTGTTTTTT
cdr3_aa: CASGPGQFYGSNTGELFF
v_call: TRBV12-5
j_call: TRBJ2-2
clone_size: .
d_call: .

cdr3_nt: TGTGCCAGTAGTATCCTCGGTCCGACAGGGGTAAACACTGAAGCTTTCTTT
cdr3_aa: CASSILGPTGVNTEAFF
v_call: TRBV19
j_call: TRBJ1-1
clone_size: .
d_call: TRBD1

cdr3_nt: TGTGCCAGCACCCGGACAGGGGGCGGTTCACCCCTCCACTTT
cdr3_aa: CASTRTGGGSPLHF
v_call: TRBV2
j_call: TRBJ1-6
clone_size: .
d_call: TRBD1

cdr3_nt: TGTGCCAGCAGTTTATCCTCGAAGGGGGCAGGGGGCTACACCTTC
cdr3_aa: CASSLSSKGAGGYTF
v_call: TRBV27
j_call: TRBJ1-2
clone_size: once
d_call: TRBD1

cdr3_nt: TGCAGCGTTGAAGATCCAGGGGCCGGGGAGCTGTTTTTT
cdr3_aa: CSVEDPGAGELFF
v_call: TRBV29-1
j_call: TRBJ2-2
clone_size: .
d_call: .

cdr3_nt: TGTGCCACCTCGAACACCGGGGAGCTGTTTTTT
cdr3_aa: CATSNTGELFF
v_call: TRBV27
j_call: TRBJ2-2
clone_size: .
d_call: .